This T cell receptor (beta chain) is from a study of T cell changes during pregnancy in multiple sclerosis. Germline V gene sequence: CDR1 SGHVS, CDR2 FQNEAQ. The J segment lost 10 bases and the V segment lost 5 bases, leaving 16 bases of the junction unmatched. This CDR3 has 16 amino acids. The assay was immunoSEQ multiplex PCR, and TCRdb's table has in-frame clones only and misses some. The table shows 49,000 or so clones, with about 90% occurring only once. The starting material was CD4+ T cells from peripheral blood mononuclear cells, obtained in the second trimester of pregnancy. This chain uses TRBV7-8 with TRBJ2-1; 8 bases match TRBD2. The sequence was obtained from a female donor in good health, enrolled as a control in a pregnancy study. The DNA of the CDR3 is TGTGCCAGCAGCCCGGCGGGGGGCGGGGTTAGAGGCGAGCAGTTCTTC. This gives the protein CASSPAGGGVRGEQFF.